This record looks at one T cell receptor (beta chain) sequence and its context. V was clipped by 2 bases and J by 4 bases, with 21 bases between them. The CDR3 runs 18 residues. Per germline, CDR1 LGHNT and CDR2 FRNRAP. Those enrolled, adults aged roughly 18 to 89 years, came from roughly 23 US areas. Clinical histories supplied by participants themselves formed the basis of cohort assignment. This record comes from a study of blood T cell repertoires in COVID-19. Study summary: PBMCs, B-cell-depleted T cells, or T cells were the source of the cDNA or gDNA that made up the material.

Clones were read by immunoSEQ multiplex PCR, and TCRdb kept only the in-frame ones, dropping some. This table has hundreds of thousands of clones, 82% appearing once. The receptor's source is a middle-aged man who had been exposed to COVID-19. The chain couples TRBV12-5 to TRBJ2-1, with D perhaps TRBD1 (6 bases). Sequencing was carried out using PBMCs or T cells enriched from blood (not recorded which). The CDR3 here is CASGLSQPRDTKYNEQFF. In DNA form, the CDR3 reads TGTGCTAGTGGTTTGTCTCAACCCCGGGACACGAAATACAATGAGCAGTTCTTC.